These 14 T cell receptor beta chains originate from one sample sequenced in a study of blood T cell repertoires in COVID-19. Sequencing was performed with immunoSEQ multiplex PCR; in TCRdb, only in-frame clones are kept and a portion is missing. There are about 240,000 clones in the sample; 86% occur only once, and less than 4% lies in the top ten. Specimen: PBMCs or T cells enriched from blood (not recorded which). The origin of the receptors is a woman aged 40 to 49 with acute COVID-19.

The rearrangement joins TRBV24-1 to TRBJ2-1; 7 bases are a match to TRBD1. Losses at the gene ends were 3 bases for V and 7 bases for J; bases not matched to a gene: 2. CDR1 KGHDR and CDR2 SFDVKD come from the germline V gene. The length of the CDR3 is 13 residues. The CDR3 region is CATSDTGVNEQFF. CDR3 coding DNA: TGTGCCACCAGTGATACAGGGGTAAATGAGCAGTTCTTC.

This sequence joins TRBV11-3 and TRBJ2-7; TRBD2 might be the D (5 bases). The V end lost 4 bases, the J end lost 8 bases, and 12 bases lay between the germline ends. Per the germline V gene, CDR1 is SGHNT and CDR2 is YENEEA. The CDR3 covers 12 residues. Here the CDR3 reads CASSYAADKQYF. The CDR3 DNA reads as TGTGCCAGCAGCTACGCAGCGGATAAGCAGTACTTC.

V is TRBV27 and J is TRBJ2-7; TRBD2 matches at 10 bases. The junction had 8 bases not matched to a gene; V was cut back by 6 bases and J by 6 bases. The CDR3 contains 14 residues. Germline V lookup: CDR1 MNHEY, CDR2 SMNVEV (reference sequence). The chain's CDR3 is CASSPSGRASEQYF. The CDR3 DNA sequence: TGTGCCAGCAGCCCCAGCGGGAGGGCCTCCGAGCAGTACTTC.

The chain carries TRBV6-5 and TRBJ2-5, with TRBD1 matching over 8 bases. The CDR3 has 14 amino acids. Trimming cost V 4 bases and J 1 base; bases outside gene matches: 2. Germline V gene lookup returns CDR1 MNHEY and CDR2 SVGAGI. DNA of the CDR3: TGTGCCAGCAGTTTAGGACAGGGCCAAGAGACCCAGTACTTC. This sequence encodes CASSLGQGQETQYF.

The chain uses TRBV10-3 and TRBJ2-7, with D possibly TRBD2 on 6 matching bases. Germline loops: CDR1 ENHRY, CDR2 SYGVKD. The CDR3 runs to 12 residues. The V end lost 10 bases, the J end lost 7 bases, and 17 bases lay between the germline ends. DNA for the CDR3: TGTGCCACCACCCCGGAGGGCGGGGAGCAGTACTTC. This gives the protein CATTPEGGEQYF.

This chain joins TRBV7-8 and TRBJ1-1; a possible D gene is TRBD1 (5 bases). The CDR3 length is 13 residues. In germline, CDR1 is SGHVS, CDR2 FQNEAQ. V lost 0 bases and J lost 4, with 6 bases in between. The CDR3 loop is CASSLARVTEAFF. The CDR3, as DNA: TGTGCCAGCAGCTTAGCCAGGGTCACTGAAGCTTTCTTT. Looking up the rest from reference TRBV7-8 and TRBJ1-1 gives the full variable domain: GAGVSQSPRYKVAKRGQDVALRCDPISGHVSLFWYQQALGQGPEFLTYFQNEAQLDKSGLPSDRFFAERPEGSVSTLKIQRTQQEDSAVYLCASSLARVTEAFFGQGTRLTVV.

This clone was observed once. This chain connects TRBV28 to TRBJ2-1, with a tentative D call TRBD1 (7 bases). CDR3 length equals 14 residues. Trimming stripped 5 bases from V and 5 bases from J, with 13 bases between. Germline values: CDR1 MDHEN, CDR2 SYDVKM. CDR3 nucleotides: TGTGCCAGCAGTCGGGCAGGGGGGAACAATGAGCAGTTCTTC. Its translation: CASSRAGGNNEQFF. The whole variable domain, filled in from reference TRBV28 and TRBJ2-1, reads DVKVTQSSRYLVKRTGEKVFLECVQDMDHENMFWYRQDPGLGLRLIYFSYDVKMKEKGDIPEGYSVSREKKERFSLILESASTNQTSMYLCASSRAGGNNEQFFGPGTRLTVL.

The rearrangement links TRBV21-1 to TRBJ2-7; the D segment call TRBD2 is taken from the table without a DNA check. TRBV21-1 counts as a pseudogene. There are 15 residues in the CDR3. CDR3 in amino acids: CASSTEGGRPYEQYF. CDR3 bases: TGTGCCAGCAGCACCGAGGGCGGAAGACCCTACGAGCAGTACTTC.

This clone was detected only a few times. This chain links TRBV12-3 or TRBV12-4 with TRBJ2-5; D remains ambiguous. The CDR3 is 11 residues long. With 6 bases removed from V and 5 bases from J, the gap between germline ends came to 7 bases. The CDR3 protein is CASRRTETQYF. The CDR3 bases are TGTGCCAGCAGGCGCACGGAGACCCAGTACTTC.

CDR3 residues: CASSLNSVGTEHQPQHF. CDR3 nucleotide sequence: TGTGCCAGCAGCTTAAACAGTGTTGGGACAGAGCATCAGCCCCAGCATTTT. The chain joins TRBV7-3 to TRBJ1-5; TRBD1 aligns across 7 bases. The trim removed 1 base at V and 5 bases at J, leaving 11 bases unmatched. This CDR3 spans 17 amino acids. Germline V lookup: CDR1 SGHTA, CDR2 FQGTGA. The full variable domain, its missing parts supplied by reference TRBV7-3 and TRBJ1-5, is GAGVSQTPSNKVTEKGKYVELRCDPISGHTALYWYRQSLGQGPEFLIYFQGTGAADDSGLPNDRFFAVRPEGSVSTLKIQRTERGDSAVYLCASSLNSVGTEHQPQHFGDGTRLSIL.

The chain links TRBV6-5 to TRBJ2-1, with 9 bases fitting TRBD2. The CDR3 has 15 amino acids. J lost 8 bases, V lost 2 bases, and 7 bases had no gene match. CDR1 MNHEY and CDR2 SVGAGI come from the germline V gene. The CDR3 bases are TGTGCCAGCAGTTACGGGCGGGAGGGCCGCGATGAGCAGTTCTTC. Translation: CASSYGREGRDEQFF.

CDR3 coding DNA: TGTGCCAGCAGTGAACTGGGGGGGCGATCAGGAAACACCATATATTTT. The encoded protein is CASSELGGRSGNTIYF. The V and J genes are TRBV6-1 and TRBJ1-3, with TRBD1 as a possible D gene (6 bases). CDR3 length equals 16 residues. The germline gives CDR1 MNHNS, CDR2 SASEGT. V was shortened by 2 bases and J by 4 bases, with 15 bases between the two germline ends.

V usage is TRBV5-6 and J usage is TRBJ2-1; possible D gene TRBD2, 5 bases. With 4 bases removed from V and 9 bases from J, the gap between germline ends came to 14 bases. Germline values: CDR1 SGHDT, CDR2 YYEEEE. This CDR3 has 13 amino acids. The CDR3, as DNA: TGTGCCAGCAGCATGGGAGTAGCTACTGAGCAGTTCTTC. It is translated as CASSMGVATEQFF.

This clone has a single count. The chain is built from TRBV20-1 and TRBJ1-5, with D possibly TRBD1 on 5 matching bases. CDR1 and CDR2 (germline): DFQATT, SNEGSKA (reference sequence). Trimming pared 3 bases from V and 4 bases from J, leaving 13 bases between. This CDR3 region has 14 residues. CDR3 amino acids: CSASAGRGNQPQHF. DNA of the CDR3: TGCAGTGCTAGTGCCGGGAGGGGTAATCAGCCCCAGCATTTT.